Listed here are 5 T cell receptor beta chains from one sample, sequenced in a study of blood T cell repertoires in COVID-19. Sequencing used immunoSEQ multiplex PCR; TCRdb keeps in-frame clones, though not all of them. The sample records some 210,000 clones, about 89% being singletons. Sequencing used peripheral blood. The receptors were sampled from a woman in her forties with acute or convalescent COVID-19.

J is TRBJ2-3 and V is TRBV9; 9 bases fit TRBD1. The CDR3 contains 16 residues. In germline, CDR1 is SGDLS, CDR2 YYNGEE. The junction had 5 bases not matched to a gene; V was cut back by 1 base and J by 2 bases. The CDR3 loop reads CASSVMDRGPTDTQYF. The DNA of the CDR3 is TGTGCCAGCAGCGTAATGGACAGGGGCCCCACAGATACGCAGTATTTT.

The chain recombines TRBV2 with TRBJ2-5; 12 nucleotides line up with TRBD1. The CDR3 has 15 residues. In germline, CDR1 is SNHLY, CDR2 FYNNEI. The J segment lost 5 bases and the V segment lost 4 bases, leaving 5 bases of the junction unmatched. The CDR3 loop reads CASSGGQGARETQYF. The CDR3, as DNA: TGTGCCAGCAGTGGGGGACAGGGGGCTAGGGAGACCCAGTACTTC.

The V call is TRBV2, the J call TRBJ2-5; 14 positions match TRBD2. J lost 2 bases, V lost 4 bases, and 3 bases had no gene match. The germline V gene encodes CDR1 SNHLY and CDR2 FYNNEI. CDR3 size: 16 residues. CDR3 in amino acids: CASSGTSGGPQETQYF. CDR3 DNA: TGTGCCAGCAGTGGGACTAGCGGGGGGCCTCAAGAGACCCAGTACTTC.

The chain recombines TRBV30 with TRBJ1-2; no clear D gene. V shed 0 bases and J shed 4 bases, with 9 bases lying between them. CDR1 is GTSNPN, CDR2 SVGIG, per germline (reference sequence). The CDR3 loop spans 13 amino acids. CDR3: CAWSVGTVYGYTF. CDR3 nucleotides: TGTGCCTGGAGTGTTGGTACAGTCTATGGCTACACCTTC.

The V and J genes are TRBV30 and TRBJ2-3; TRBD1 agrees at 7 bases. V dropped 6 bases and J dropped 2; count of bases not matched to a gene: 8. The CDR3 covers 14 residues. Germline V gene sequence: CDR1 GTSNPN, CDR2 SVGIG (reference sequence). Written as DNA, the CDR3 is TGTGCCTGTAAACAGGGGCCCTTCACAGATACGCAGTATTTT. It is translated as CACKQGPFTDTQYF.